These 3 T cell receptor beta chains were all obtained from the same sample, sequenced in a study of cytomegalovirus exposure and HLA in healthy donors. The PCR had 60 Vbeta and 13 Jbeta primers. Clones were sequenced by immunoSEQ multiplex PCR, and TCRdb holds only the in-frame ones, with some missing. The table has 120,000 or so clones, 60% to 85% seen once. The sequenced sample was PBMCs. Receptor source: a woman aged 30 to 39 in good health and CMV-seronegative.

The chain uses TRBV18 and TRBJ2-2, with TRBD1 identical over 7 bases. The CDR3 is made up of 17 amino acids. The germline V gene has CDR1 KGHSH and CDR2 LQKENI. V was clipped by 0 bases and J by 2 bases; unmatched bases: 6. The CDR3 loop reads CASSPPRGTVNTGELFF. The CDR3 region has the DNA TGTGCCAGCTCACCACCGAGAGGGACAGTAAACACCGGGGAGCTGTTTTTT.

This clone has just one count. The chain links TRBV7-8 to TRBJ2-7, with TRBD1 identical over 8 bases. From germline, CDR1 is SGHVS and CDR2 FQNEAQ. J lost 2 bases, V lost 3 bases, and 6 bases had no gene match. CDR3 length equals 15 residues. CDR3 loop: CASSLWTGPTYEQYF. In DNA form, the CDR3 reads TGTGCCAGCAGCTTGTGGACAGGGCCGACCTACGAGCAGTACTTC.

This clone was seen a handful of times. The V and J genes are TRBV14 and TRBJ1-1, with a possible D match to TRBD1 (6 bases). This CDR3 has 18 residues. Trimming removed 0 bases at V and 2 bases at J, with 19 bases between. Germline CDR1 is SGHDN and CDR2 is FVKESK. The CDR3 DNA follows: TGTGCCAGCAGCCAAGATTCCATTAGTCTAGGGGGTAACACTGAAGCTTTCTTT. Translating it yields CASSQDSISLGGNTEAFF. The whole variable domain, filled in from reference TRBV14 and TRBJ1-1, reads EAGVTQFPSHSVIEKGQTVTLRCDPISGHDNLYWYRRVMGKEIKFLLHFVKESKQDESGMPNNRFLAERTGGTYSTLKVQPAELEDSGVYFCASSQDSISLGGNTEAFFGQGTRLTVV.